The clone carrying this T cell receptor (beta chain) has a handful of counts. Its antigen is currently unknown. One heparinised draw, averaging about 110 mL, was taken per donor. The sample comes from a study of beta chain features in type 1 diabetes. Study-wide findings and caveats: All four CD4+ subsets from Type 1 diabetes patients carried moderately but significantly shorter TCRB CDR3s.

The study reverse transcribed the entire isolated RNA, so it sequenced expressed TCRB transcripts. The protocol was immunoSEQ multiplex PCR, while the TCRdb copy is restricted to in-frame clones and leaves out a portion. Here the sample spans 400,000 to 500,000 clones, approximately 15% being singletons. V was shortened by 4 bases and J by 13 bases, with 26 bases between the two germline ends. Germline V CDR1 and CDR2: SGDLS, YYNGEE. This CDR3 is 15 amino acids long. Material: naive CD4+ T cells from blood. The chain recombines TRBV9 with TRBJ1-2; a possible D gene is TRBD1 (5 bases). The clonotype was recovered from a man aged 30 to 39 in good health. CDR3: CASSPSLRDATGGTF. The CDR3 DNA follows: TGTGCCAGCAGCCCGAGCCTGCGGGACGCCACCGGGGGCACCTTC.